Listed here is a single T cell receptor beta chain. This specimen comes from a study of blood T cell repertoires in COVID-19. Study-level background: There were acute and convalescent COVID-19 samples, and they came from the United States, Italy and Spain. Sources were T cells, B-cell-depleted T cells, or PBMCs; the material itself was cDNA or gDNA.

Per the original methods: Amplification of reference gene primers was used by the study to estimate nucleated cell counts. The data were produced by immunoSEQ multiplex PCR, yet TCRdb's version contains in-frame clones alone and is incomplete. The D gene and trimming were derived from the DNA, and the V and J assignments and clone size from that table. The table shows over 300,000 clones, with roughly 90% occurring only once. V was cut by 4 bases and J by 7 bases, with 16 bases left in between. Germline V gives CDR1 LGHDT, CDR2 YNNKEL (reference sequence). CDR3 length: 15 amino acids. The rearrangement links TRBV3-1 (or the pseudogene TRBV3-2) to TRBJ2-2, with D maybe TRBD1 (6 bases). This TCR derives from a man in his forties or fifties with acute or convalescent COVID-19. Input material: peripheral blood. The CDR3 loop is CASSPPGRGNGELFF. CDR3 DNA sequence: TGTGCCAGCAGCCCCCCGGGCAGGGGAAACGGGGAGCTGTTTTTT.